Shown below are 24 T cell receptor beta chains from a single sample sequenced in a study of cytomegalovirus exposure and HLA in healthy donors. This PCR relied on a set of 60 Vbeta primers and 13 Jbeta primers. Sequencing was performed with immunoSEQ multiplex PCR; in TCRdb, only in-frame clones are kept and a portion is missing. The table includes fewer than 80,000 clones, 75% detected once. The sample was PBMCs. Source of these receptors: a woman aged 35 to 49 in good health and CMV-seropositive.

This chain connects TRBV7-6 to TRBJ1-2, with D possibly matching TRBD1 (6 bases). The germline gives CDR1 SGHVS, CDR2 FNYEAQ. V shed 6 bases and J shed 3 bases, with 11 bases lying between them. CDR3 length: 13 residues. This chain's CDR3 is CASSSGQYYGYTF. In nucleotides, the CDR3 is TGTGCCAGCAGTTCAGGACAGTACTATGGCTACACCTTC.

The chain's CDR3 is CASSDGGSGANVLTF. The CDR3 DNA is TGTGCCAGCAGTGACGGGGGATCCGGGGCCAACGTCCTGACTTTC. V is TRBV6-1 and J is TRBJ2-6; D is possibly TRBD2 (6 bases). V was clipped by 3 bases and J by 4 bases, with 10 bases between them. The CDR3 consists of 15 residues. The germline V gene has CDR1 MNHNS and CDR2 SASEGT.

This clone was observed a single time. This chain links TRBV20-1 with TRBJ1-1; D unclear. This CDR3 has 10 amino acids. The germline gives CDR1 DFQATT, CDR2 SNEGSKA (reference sequence). V was shortened by 8 bases and J by 2 bases, with 6 bases between the two germline ends. CDR3 protein: CSYFNTEAFF. CDR3 sequence (DNA): TGCAGTTACTTTAACACTGAAGCTTTCTTT.

V usage is TRBV23-1 and J usage is TRBJ2-7, with D maybe TRBD2 (7 bases). TRBV23-1 is an ORF, with its function uncertain. This CDR3 comprises 14 residues. Trimming pared 8 bases from V and 3 bases from J, leaving 17 bases between. CDR3 sequence (DNA): TGCGCCAGCGCGGGGAAGGGGGGGAACTACGAGCAGTACTTC. This sequence encodes CASAGKGGNYEQYF.

This chain connects TRBV6-5 to TRBJ2-7, with D perhaps matching TRBD2 (6 bases). V was shortened by 4 bases and J by 4 bases, with 11 bases between the two germline ends. This CDR3 contains 13 residues. CDR1 and CDR2 from the germline V gene are MNHEY and SVGAGI. Here the CDR3 DNA reads TGTGCCAGCAGTTCCCCCGGGGGATACGAGCAGTACTTC. It yields the protein CASSSPGGYEQYF.

This chain joins TRBV9 and TRBJ2-3; D not certain. In germline, CDR1 is SGDLS, CDR2 YYNGEE. V was cut by 2 bases and J by 4 bases, with 14 bases left in between. This CDR3 comprises 15 residues. CDR3 DNA: TGTGCCAGCAGCGTCTCCACCCTACAGTCAGATACGCAGTATTTT. Translating gives CASSVSTLQSDTQYF.

With regard to this clone: A read error may account for a junction end that differs from germline. The chain joins TRBV7-3 to TRBJ1-5; 7 nucleotides agree with TRBD1. Per germline, CDR1 SGHTA and CDR2 FQGTGA. The CDR3 runs 13 residues. The CDR3 here is CSSSYDREQPQHF. Written as DNA, the CDR3 is TGTTCCAGCAGCTACGACAGGGAACAGCCCCAGCATTTT.

This clone was observed a few times. A far larger clone is a single base away, which makes a read error likely. V and J are TRBV7-6 and TRBJ2-5; D is uncertain. Near its end, the DNA agrees better with TRBJ2-7, so the J call may be wrong. CDR3 length: 15 residues. Germline CDR1 and CDR2: SGHVS and FNYEAQ. The DNA for the CDR3 is TGTTCCAGCAGCTTAGAGGAGTACTCTACCTACGAGCAGTACTTC. Its protein is CSSSLEEYSTYEQYF.

V usage is TRBV5-1 and J usage is TRBJ2-7; weak D call: TRBD2 (5 bases). Deletions cut 0 bases from V and 0 bases from J, with 10 bases between. Germline V lookup: CDR1 SGHRS, CDR2 YFSETQ. The CDR3 contains 15 residues. The CDR3 loop is CASSLERWSSYEQYF. The CDR3 DNA reads TGCGCCAGCAGCTTGGAGCGGTGGAGCTCCTACGAGCAGTACTTC.

The chain carries TRBV7-2 and TRBJ1-6, with D unresolved. V was clipped by 2 bases and J by 7 bases, with 9 bases between them. Per the germline V gene, CDR1 is SGHTA and CDR2 is FQGNSA. The CDR3 runs 14 residues. CDR3 DNA: TGTGCCAGCAGCTTAAGAGGTAGCAATTCACCCCTCCACTTT. It encodes CASSLRGSNSPLHF.

The rearrangement links TRBV25-1 to TRBJ1-1; no reliable D call. V was clipped by 5 bases and J by 0 bases, with 10 bases between them. This CDR3 has 14 residues. Germline V gene sequence: CDR1 MGHDK, CDR2 SYGVNS. The CDR3 spells CASSIYGVNTEAFF. CDR3 sequence (DNA): TGTGCCAGCAGTATATACGGGGTGAACACTGAAGCTTTCTTT.

This chain joins TRBV7-2 and TRBJ1-1, with D possibly being TRBD1 (5 bases). Trimming took 5 bases from V and 1 from J, leaving 11 bases between them. The CDR3 is 14 residues long. Germline lookup yields CDR1 SGHTA and CDR2 FQGNSA. CDR3 sequence (DNA): TGTGCCAGCAGCCCATCACAGGCGAACACTGAAGCTTTCTTT. This sequence encodes CASSPSQANTEAFF. The full variable domain, with the rest looked up from reference TRBV7-2 and TRBJ1-1, is GAGVSQSPSNKVTEKGKDVELRCDPISGHTALYWYRQSLGQGLEFLIYFQGNSAPDKSGLPSDRFSAERTGGSVSTLTIQRTQQEDSAVYLCASSPSQANTEAFFGQGTRLTVV.

The chain recombines TRBV29-1 with TRBJ1-1, with D unresolved. The germline CDR1 and CDR2 sequences are SQVTM and ANQGSEA. This CDR3 is built from 13 residues. The V end was cut by 0 bases, the J end by 5 bases, with 10 bases between. CDR3 sequence (DNA): TGCAGCGTTGAAGATAACCGGAGGACTGAAGCTTTCTTT. It specifies CSVEDNRRTEAFF.

The V and J genes are TRBV21-1 and TRBJ1-1; the table names TRBD1, a call not compared with the DNA. TRBV21-1 is a known pseudogene. The length of the CDR3 is 11 residues. CDR3 DNA sequence: TGTGCCAGCAGCATCGGACAGGGGGAGGCGTTT. It yields the protein CASSIGQGEAF.

This clone was seen more than once but under ten times. The chain has TRBV5-6 and TRBJ1-2; maybe TRBD1 (6 bases). The CDR3 has 13 amino acids. Trimming took 2 bases from V and 6 from J, leaving 11 bases between them. CDR1 and CDR2 from the germline V gene are SGHDT and YYEEEE. The CDR3 protein is CASSFRDIDGYTF. The CDR3 region has the DNA TGTGCCAGCAGCTTCCGGGACATAGATGGCTACACCTTC.

V usage is TRBV5-5 and J usage is TRBJ2-7, with D perhaps matching TRBD2 (5 bases). Germline CDR1 and CDR2: SGHKS and YYEKEE (reference sequence). The length of the CDR3 is 13 residues. The V end was cut by 3 bases, the J end by 5 bases, with 12 bases between. Here the CDR3 DNA reads TGTGCCAGCAGCTCGGAGGCGTTACACGAGCAGTACTTC. This codes for CASSSEALHEQYF.

This chain joins TRBV29-1 and TRBJ1-2; D remains unclear. The length of the CDR3 is 15 residues. With 7 bases removed from V and 3 bases from J, the gap between germline ends came to 21 bases. Germline CDR1 and CDR2: SQVTM and ANQGSEA. The CDR3 sequence is CSAPGSASGDYGYTF. CDR3 nucleotides: TGCAGCGCCCCCGGGAGCGCCTCCGGGGACTATGGCTACACCTTC.

The chain combines TRBV18 with TRBJ2-2, with TRBD2 matching 10 bases. The junction had 6 bases not matched to a gene; V was cut back by 2 bases and J by 6 bases. CDR1 and CDR2 from the germline V gene are KGHSH and LQKENI. The CDR3 length is 16 residues. The CDR3 DNA is TGTGCCAGCTCACCAAACCTAGCGGGGGACGCCGGGGAGCTGTTTTTT. The encoded protein is CASSPNLAGDAGELFF.

V and J are TRBV19 and TRBJ1-6, with 7 bases identical to TRBD1. Germline-derived CDR1 and CDR2 are LNHDA and SQIVND (reference sequence). The CDR3 runs to 14 residues. Unmatched junction bases numbered 6, after V lost 6 bases and J lost 7 bases. The CDR3 DNA reads as TGTGCCAGTAGACAAGGGACAGAGAATTCACCCCTCCACTTT. Amino acids: CASRQGTENSPLHF.

The gene calls are TRBV5-8 and TRBJ1-5; no clear D. V was cut by 0 bases and J by 2 bases, with 18 bases left in between. CDR3 length: 18 residues. Germline V gene lookup returns CDR1 SGHTS and CDR2 YDEGEE. DNA of the CDR3: TGTGCCAGCAGCTTGGCCGTACTGACTGAATGGGGCAATCAGCCCCAGCATTTT. Translated: CASSLAVLTEWGNQPQHF.

The rearrangement links TRBV5-1 to TRBJ2-2; a weak D match, TRBD1 (5 bases). V was cut by 4 bases and J by 6 bases, with 13 bases left in between. Looked up from germline, CDR1 is SGHRS and CDR2 is YFSETQ. This CDR3 has 14 amino acids. CDR3 in DNA: TGCGCCAGCAGCGACATCCAGGGATCCGGGGAGCTGTTTTTT. Translating it yields CASSDIQGSGELFF. Full variable domain (rest looked up from reference TRBV5-1 and TRBJ2-2): KAGVTQTPRYLIKTRGQQVTLSCSPISGHRSVSWYQQTPGQGLQFLFEYFSETQRNKGNFPGRFSGRQFSNSRSEMNVSTLELGDSALYLCASSDIQGSGELFFGEGSRLTVL.

The chain recombines TRBV6-5 with TRBJ2-3; 8 bases are shared with TRBD1. The CDR3 is 15 amino acids. Germline V gene lookup returns CDR1 MNHEY and CDR2 SVGAGI. J lost 6 bases, V lost 5 bases, and 10 bases had no gene match. The CDR3 bases are TGTGCCAGCAGTGGTTTTGACAGGGGTATGGATACGCAGTATTTT. Protein: CASSGFDRGMDTQYF.

This clone was counted between two and nine times. The V call is TRBV7-2, the J call TRBJ2-5; D perhaps matches TRBD2 (6 bases). Gene TRBJ2-7 matches the end of the DNA better, so the J call may be wrong. Germline loops: CDR1 SGHTA, CDR2 FQGNSA. The CDR3 has 14 residues. CDR3 protein: CASSPWDSPYEQYF. For the CDR3, the DNA is TGTGCCAGCAGCCCCTGGGACTCCCCCTACGAGCAGTACTTC.

This rearrangement joins TRBV30 to TRBJ1-4; 7 bases agree with TRBD1. The CDR3 length is 15 residues. J gave up 0 bases and V 0 bases, and 1 base lay outside the gene matches. CDR1 and CDR2 from the germline V gene are GTSNPN and SVGIG (reference sequence). The DNA for the CDR3 is TGTGCCTGGAGTGTAGGACAGGCAACTAATGAAAAACTGTTTTTT. This encodes CAWSVGQATNEKLFF.